The 8 T cell receptor beta chains below were found in one sample sequenced in a study of T cell responses to AZD1222 COVID-19 vaccine. The table came from immunoSEQ multiplex PCR; TCRdb's copy has only in-frame clones and leaves some out. In the table there are more than 120,000 clones, 85% to 90% of which are singletons. Source: peripheral blood, taken 28 days after the second AZD1222 dose. Source of these receptors: an adult who received the AZD1222 COVID-19 vaccine.

Here the CDR3 reads CASSDYPYNSPLHF. The CDR3 DNA follows: TGTGCCAGCAGTGATTACCCCTATAATTCACCCCTCCACTTT. The chain couples TRBV6-1 to TRBJ1-6; the D is unclear. Germline V CDR1 and CDR2: MNHNS, SASEGT. Trimming took off 3 bases at V and 2 bases at J, with 5 bases between the two ends. This CDR3 region has 14 residues.

The rearrangement joins TRBV4-1 to TRBJ2-7, with TRBD1 matching 9 bases. In germline, CDR1 is MGHRA, CDR2 YSYEKL. The length of the CDR3 is 14 residues. V shed 1 base and J 6 bases; nucleotides not matched to a gene: 4. CDR3 coding DNA: TGCGCCAGCAGCCAAGGCGGGACAGGGTTCGAGCAGTACTTC. Its translation is CASSQGGTGFEQYF.

The count of this clone is one. The genes are TRBV15 and TRBJ2-5; tentatively, D is TRBD1 or TRBD2 (6 bases each). The ends were cut back, 3 bases at V and 2 bases at J, with 19 bases in the middle. The CDR3 loop spans 17 amino acids. The germline V gene has CDR1 LNHNV and CDR2 YYDKDF (reference sequence). The CDR3 here is CATSRGAPAREQETQYF. In DNA, the CDR3 is TGTGCCACCAGCAGGGGGGCCCCAGCGCGGGAACAAGAGACCCAGTACTTC. Together with reference TRBV15 and TRBJ2-5, the CDR3 gives the full variable domain: DAMVIQNPRYQVTQFGKPVTLSCSQTLNHNVMYWYQQKSSQAPKLLFHYYDKDFNNEADTPDNFQSRRPNTSFCFLDIRSPGLGDTAMYLCATSRGAPAREQETQYFGPGTRLLVL.

The genes are TRBV7-9 and TRBJ1-2, with D tentatively TRBD1 (5 bases). Trimming left V 1 base short and J 11 bases short, with 11 bases between. The length of the CDR3 is 12 residues. Germline CDR1 SEHNR, CDR2 FQNEAQ (reference sequence). The CDR3 loop reads CASSLEGDGYTF. CDR3 DNA: TGTGCCAGCAGCTTAGAAGGGGACGGGTACACCTTC.

V and J are TRBV27 and TRBJ1-5; possibly TRBD1 for D (5 bases). Per germline, CDR1 MNHEY and CDR2 SMNVEV (reference sequence). V was trimmed by 3 bases and J by 3 bases, leaving 12 bases between them. This CDR3 contains 15 residues. The CDR3 coding sequence is TGTGCCAGCAGTTTCGGTGGGGGTAACAATCAGCCCCAGCATTTT. Protein sequence: CASSFGGGNNQPQHF.

This rearrangement joins TRBV29-1 to TRBJ2-1, with 7 bases aligning to TRBD2. V lost 7 bases and J lost 9; bases outside the gene matches: 12. There are 13 residues in the CDR3. Germline V gene lookup returns CDR1 SQVTM and CDR2 ANQGSEA. The CDR3 region is CSARWTSRVEQFF. In nucleotides, the CDR3 is TGCAGCGCGCGCTGGACTAGTAGAGTTGAGCAGTTCTTC.

The genes are TRBV10-1 and TRBJ1-2; D is unclear. Trimming removed 3 bases from V and 5 bases from J, with 13 bases in between. In germline, CDR1 is WNHNN, CDR2 SYGVQD (reference sequence). The CDR3 has 14 residues. This CDR3 is CASSDTALGYGYTF. CDR3 DNA sequence: TGCGCCAGCAGTGATACGGCACTGGGGTATGGCTACACCTTC.

The chain combines TRBV7-9 with TRBJ1-6, with D possibly being TRBD1 (6 bases). Germline V gives CDR1 SEHNR, CDR2 FQNEAQ (reference sequence). V dropped 5 bases and J dropped 5 bases, with 16 bases sitting between them. This CDR3 is 16 amino acids long. CDR3 protein: CASSPGQPRHNSPLHF. CDR3 bases: TGTGCCAGCAGCCCTGGACAGCCGAGACATAATTCACCCCTCCACTTT.